These 32 T cell receptor beta chains originate from one sample sequenced in a study of T-cell memory formation after mild COVID-19. In TCRdb, the 5' RACE reads were re-called with MiXCR into one record per CDR3 protein. The sample consists of approximately 350,000 distinct CDR3 sequences, approximately 27% of them appearing once. The sample consisted of PBMCs or a T cell subset sorted from them (not recorded which). The receptors were sampled from an adult woman who had mild COVID-19 (a few samples of this study predate the infection). Cell type and time point are not known.

The chain couples TRBV5-1 to TRBJ2-1; 7 bases map to TRBD2. Germline CDR1 reads SGHRS; CDR2 reads YFSETQ. J lost 4 bases, V lost 0 bases, and 7 bases had no gene match. CDR3 length: 16 amino acids. CDR3 protein: CASSLEASGSYNEQFF. CDR3 DNA sequence: TGCGCCAGCAGCTTGGAGGCTAGCGGCTCGTACAATGAGCAGTTCTTC.

The rearrangement uses TRBV25-1 and TRBJ2-6, with 8 nucleotides matching TRBD1. Germline assignment: CDR1 MGHDK and CDR2 SYGVNS. The junction had 8 bases not matched to a gene; V was cut back by 6 bases and J by 4 bases. This CDR3 contains 16 residues. In DNA, the CDR3 is TGTGCCAGCAGCAGCCTGACAGGGGACGGGGCCAACGTCCTGACTTTC. Translated: CASSSLTGDGANVLTF.

The CDR3 protein is CASSPGLGLKETQYF. CDR3 DNA: TGTGCCAGCTCACCAGGCCTAGGTCTGAAGGAGACCCAGTACTTC. This rearrangement joins TRBV18 to TRBJ2-5; no definite D call. The CDR3 extends over 15 amino acids. Germline lookup yields CDR1 KGHSH and CDR2 LQKENI. V dropped 2 bases and J dropped 5 bases, with 15 bases sitting between them. Together with reference TRBV18 and TRBJ2-5, the CDR3 gives the full variable domain: NAGVMQNPRHLVRRRGQEARLRCSPMKGHSHVYWYRQLPEEGLKFMVYLQKENIIDESGMPKERFSAEFPKEGPSILRIQQVVRGDSAAYFCASSPGLGLKETQYFGPGTRLLVL.

This clonotype has just one count. This sequence joins TRBV20-1 and TRBJ1-1; possible D gene TRBD1, 5 bases. Germline V CDR1 and CDR2: DFQATT, SNEGSKA (reference sequence). The CDR3 contains 17 residues. Trimming cost V 8 bases and J 0 bases, with 25 bases left between them. DNA for the CDR3: TGCAGTCCCTTGGCTGAGACCCAGGGAACGATGAACACTGAAGCTTTCTTT. Its protein product is CSPLAETQGTMNTEAFF.

This chain links TRBV7-6 with TRBJ1-4, with D perhaps TRBD1 (5 bases). The CDR3 is made up of 14 amino acids. Germline loops: CDR1 SGHVS, CDR2 FNYEAQ. Deletions cut 5 bases from V and 6 bases from J, with 13 bases between. The CDR3 nucleotides are TGTGCCAGCAGCCCCCTCGGGGGGGATGAAAAACTGTTTTTT. Protein product: CASSPLGGDEKLFF. The full variable domain, completed using reference TRBV7-6 and TRBJ1-4, is GAGVSQSPRYKVTKRGQDVALRCDPISGHVSLYWYRQALGQGPEFLTYFNYEAQQDKSGLPNDRFSAERPEGSISTLTIQRTEQRDSAMYRCASSPLGGDEKLFFGSGTQLSVL.

The chain uses TRBV30 and TRBJ1-2, with no clear D. Per the germline V gene, CDR1 is GTSNPN and CDR2 is SVGIG (reference sequence). The CDR3 runs to 14 residues. V gave up 5 bases and J gave up 2 bases, with 15 bases separating them. The CDR3 sequence: CAWEAGSANYGYTF. The CDR3 DNA reads as TGTGCCTGGGAGGCGGGGTCGGCAAACTATGGCTACACCTTC.

J is TRBJ1-4 and V is TRBV12-3 or TRBV12-4, with unresolved D. The CDR3 loop spans 16 amino acids. The V gene lost 3 bases and the J gene lost 0 bases, with 11 bases spanning the gap. The CDR3 nucleotides are TGTGCCAGCAGTTTTGGGTGGGGTTCAACTAATGAAAAACTGTTTTTT. This gives the protein CASSFGWGSTNEKLFF.

The chain carries TRBV7-2 and TRBJ2-7; D is uncertain. CDR3 length: 13 residues. CDR1 and CDR2 (germline): SGHTA, FQGNSA. Deletions cut 4 bases from V and 0 bases from J, with 7 bases between. This CDR3 reads CASSSGNSYEQYF. In DNA, the CDR3 is TGTGCCAGCAGCTCAGGTAACTCCTACGAGCAGTACTTC.

This clonotype was counted many times. The rearrangement links TRBV4-3 to TRBJ1-2; D is unclear. This CDR3 comprises 14 residues. Germline loops: CDR1 LGHNA, CDR2 YSLEER. V dropped 1 base and J dropped 0 bases, with 6 bases sitting between them. The CDR3 sequence is CASSQGPANYGYTF. For the CDR3, the DNA is TGCGCCAGCAGCCAAGGGCCAGCTAACTATGGCTACACCTTC.

This clonotype was seen a few times. The gene calls are TRBV12-3 or TRBV12-4 and TRBJ2-2, with D hard to call. The CDR3 sequence is 14 residues long. With 6 bases removed from V and 5 bases from J, the gap between germline ends came to 13 bases. In nucleotides, the CDR3 is TGTGCCAGCAGGCCGAGGCGTTTTACCGGGGAGCTGTTTTTT. Its translation: CASRPRRFTGELFF.

The chain employs TRBV2 and TRBJ1-2; D call uncertain. CDR1 SNHLY and CDR2 FYNNEI come from the germline V gene. The CDR3 length is 15 residues. V gave up 10 bases and J gave up 4 bases, with 22 bases separating them. The CDR3 loop reads CATPAGRDEVYGYTF. CDR3 bases: TGTGCCACCCCCGCCGGCCGGGATGAGGTCTATGGCTACACCTTC.

The chain links TRBV13 to TRBJ1-2; D gene unclear. This CDR3 is built from 14 residues. Looked up from germline, CDR1 is PRHDT and CDR2 is FYEKMQ (reference sequence). Trimming stripped 2 bases from V and 3 bases from J, with 10 bases between. The CDR3 region is CASSLKTTYYGYTF. In nucleotides, the CDR3 is TGTGCCAGCAGCTTAAAAACGACCTACTATGGCTACACCTTC.

The chain couples TRBV4-1 to TRBJ2-1, with 9 positions matching TRBD2. Germline V gene lookup returns CDR1 MGHRA and CDR2 YSYEKL. The CDR3 consists of 17 residues. V lost 1 base to trimming and J lost 4 bases; unmatched junction nucleotides: 8. As DNA, the CDR3 is TGCGCCAGCAGCCAAGCGGCCGCTAGCGGGGCGTACAATGAGCAGTTCTTC. This gives the protein CASSQAAASGAYNEQFF.

This clonotype was recorded a few times. The chain joins TRBV2 to TRBJ2-6; D is perhaps TRBD1 or TRBD2 (6 bases each). The length of the CDR3 is 16 residues. Per germline, CDR1 SNHLY and CDR2 FYNNEI. V lost 3 bases, J lost 2 bases, and 11 bases lay in between. CDR3 bases: TGTGCCAGCAGTGATATGGGGGGCACTGGGGCCAACGTCCTGACTTTC. Its translation is CASSDMGGTGANVLTF.

This clonotype was counted only a few times. This sequence joins TRBV10-3 and TRBJ1-1, with D unclear. Germline V gene lookup returns CDR1 ENHRY and CDR2 SYGVKD. CDR3 size: 11 residues. V lost 10 bases and J 1 base, leaving 7 bases between the germline ends. CDR3 DNA: TGTGCCACCAGAGAGAACACTGAAGCTTTCTTT. It encodes CATRENTEAFF.

The rearrangement uses TRBV6-5 and TRBJ1-6; D call uncertain. The V and J ends lost 0 bases and 5 bases respectively, with 11 bases between them. CDR3 length: 16 amino acids. Germline V CDR1 and CDR2: MNHEY, SVGAGI. The CDR3 sequence: CASSYSEPAHNSPLHF. Written as DNA, the CDR3 is TGTGCCAGCAGTTACTCGGAGCCAGCTCATAATTCACCCCTCCACTTT.

This clonotype has a count of ten or more. One end of the junction is discordant with germline, which a read error may explain. The V call is TRBV12-3 or TRBV12-4, the J call TRBJ2-7; either TRBD1 or TRBD2 may supply D (5 bases each). The CDR3 runs 11 residues. In DNA form, the CDR3 reads TGCGCCAGCAGCTTGGGGGTCGAGCAGTACTTC. Protein sequence: CASSLGVEQYF.

The V call is TRBV12-3 or TRBV12-4, the J call TRBJ1-5, with 9 bases lining up with TRBD1. The CDR3 consists of 12 residues. J gave up 7 bases and V 7 bases, and 2 bases lay outside the gene matches. In DNA form, the CDR3 reads TGTGCCAGCAATACAGGGGGCCAGCCCCAGCATTTT. Amino acid sequence: CASNTGGQPQHF.

A single count supports this clonotype. The chain employs TRBV5-1 and TRBJ1-6; 8 bases map to TRBD1. CDR1 and CDR2 from the germline V gene are SGHRS and YFSETQ. CDR3 length: 15 amino acids. The V and J ends lost 4 bases and 5 bases, in that order; junction bases with no gene match: 5. For the CDR3, the DNA is TGCGCCAGCAGCGGGACAGGATCAAATAATTCACCCCTCCACTTT. As protein: CASSGTGSNNSPLHF.

A few counts support this clonotype. The chain couples TRBV24-1 to TRBJ2-1; possibly TRBD2 for D (6 bases). V was shortened by 10 bases and J by 5 bases, with 11 bases between the two germline ends. CDR1 is KGHDR and CDR2 is SFDVKD in the germline V gene. This CDR3 region has 12 residues. CDR3 sequence: CATRDLNNEQFF. The CDR3 DNA follows: TGTGCCACAAGGGACTTGAACAATGAGCAGTTCTTC.

This clonotype was observed a few times. V usage is TRBV5-1 and J usage is TRBJ2-1; D possibly corresponds to TRBD2 (6 bases). Looked up from germline, CDR1 is SGHRS and CDR2 is YFSETQ. V shed 4 bases and J shed 5 bases, with 19 bases lying between them. The CDR3 totals 16 residues. CDR3 in amino acids: CASSRTLATVNNEQFF. The CDR3 DNA is TGCGCCAGCAGCCGGACCCTAGCGACTGTAAACAATGAGCAGTTCTTC.

In DNA form, the CDR3 reads TGTGCCACCAGCCGAAGGACAGGAATAAGGGGTGAGCAGTTCTTC. Translating it yields CATSRRTGIRGEQFF. V and J are TRBV24-1 and TRBJ2-1; 7 bases match TRBD1. The V gene's germline CDR1 is KGHDR and CDR2 SFDVKD. V was pared by 7 bases and J by 9 bases, with 14 bases of the junction left unmatched. CDR3 length: 15 amino acids.

The gene calls are TRBV12-3 or TRBV12-4 and TRBJ2-1; 7 bases line up with TRBD2. CDR3 length equals 16 residues. V was pared by 3 bases and J by 4 bases, with 9 bases of the junction left unmatched. The DNA of the CDR3 is TGTGCCAGCAGTTTTTGGAGGGCTAGCGGATACAATGAGCAGTTCTTC. Translated: CASSFWRASGYNEQFF.

The CDR3 DNA reads as TGTGCCAGTAGTAGAGGGGACAGGGACGTGGATGAGCAGTTCTTC. It yields the protein CASSRGDRDVDEQFF. The chain is built from TRBV19 and TRBJ2-1, with 9 bases fitting TRBD1. The trim removed 4 bases at V and 8 bases at J, leaving 9 bases unmatched. Germline values: CDR1 LNHDA, CDR2 SQIVND (reference sequence). CDR3 length: 15 residues.

The chain employs TRBV18 and TRBJ1-6, with D possibly TRBD1 on 5 matching bases. The germline V and J ends were trimmed by 6 bases and 5 bases, with 8 bases remaining between them. The germline gives CDR1 KGHSH, CDR2 LQKENI. The CDR3 is 13 amino acids. The DNA for the CDR3 is TGTGCCAGCTCGACAGAGAATAATTCACCCCTCCACTTT. This sequence encodes CASSTENNSPLHF.

This clonotype was detected only a few times. The chain combines TRBV12-3 or TRBV12-4 with TRBJ1-1; D uncertain. The CDR3 contains 12 residues. V was cut by 5 bases and J by 6 bases, with 10 bases left in between. The CDR3 spells CASSLGGAEAFF. The CDR3 DNA sequence: TGTGCCAGCAGTCTGGGTGGGGCTGAAGCTTTCTTT.

The chain is built from TRBV5-1 and TRBJ2-5; no reliable D call. V was cut by 1 base and J by 4 bases, with 14 bases left in between. Germline CDR1 is SGHRS and CDR2 is YFSETQ. The CDR3 sequence is 15 residues long. The CDR3 nucleotides are TGCGCCAGCAGCTTGTCCGTCGCCCTGGGAGAGACCCAGTACTTC. It codes for CASSLSVALGETQYF.

The chain employs TRBV9 and TRBJ2-5; no reliable D call. Trimming removed 0 bases from V and 3 bases from J, with 6 bases in between. The CDR3 length is 13 residues. Germline V gene sequence: CDR1 SGDLS, CDR2 YYNGEE. CDR3 protein: CASSVEWEETQYF. CDR3 nucleotide sequence: TGTGCCAGCAGCGTAGAGTGGGAAGAGACCCAGTACTTC.

This clonotype was observed a handful of times. The V call is TRBV18, the J call TRBJ2-5, with D possibly being TRBD1 or TRBD2 (5 bases each). The CDR3 runs to 15 residues. Germline assignment: CDR1 KGHSH and CDR2 LQKENI. V lost 8 bases, J lost 6 bases, and 22 bases lay in between. CDR3 DNA sequence: TGTGCCAGCGCCGGGGCACTTGAGGGCCCCCAGACCCAGTACTTC. It yields the protein CASAGALEGPQTQYF.

This clonotype was seen more than once but under ten times. The chain combines TRBV9 with TRBJ2-3; perhaps TRBD1 as D (6 bases). The CDR3 spans 14 residues. Trimming left V 0 bases short and J 4 bases short, with 9 bases between. Germline assignment: CDR1 SGDLS and CDR2 YYNGEE. The CDR3 region has the DNA TGTGCCAGCAGCGTAGGCACAGGGCCAGATACGCAGTATTTT. It translates to CASSVGTGPDTQYF.

This clonotype was found a few times. This chain connects TRBV7-2 to TRBJ2-3; TRBD2 matches at 12 bases. Germline V gives CDR1 SGHTA, CDR2 FQGNSA. The CDR3 loop spans 16 amino acids. The junction had 7 bases not matched to a gene; V was cut back by 5 bases and J by 4 bases. DNA for the CDR3: TGTGCCAGCAGCCCGCCGCTAGCGGGAGGGGCAGATACGCAGTATTTT. Translated, it gives CASSPPLAGGADTQYF.

V gene TRBV29-1 combines with J gene TRBJ1-5, with D hard to call. This CDR3 is 14 amino acids long. V was clipped by 5 bases and J by 0 bases, with 11 bases between them. Germline-derived CDR1 and CDR2 are SQVTM and ANQGSEA. Written as DNA, the CDR3 is TGCAGCGTTAGAGACGGTAATAGCAATCAGCCCCAGCATTTT. Its protein product is CSVRDGNSNQPQHF.